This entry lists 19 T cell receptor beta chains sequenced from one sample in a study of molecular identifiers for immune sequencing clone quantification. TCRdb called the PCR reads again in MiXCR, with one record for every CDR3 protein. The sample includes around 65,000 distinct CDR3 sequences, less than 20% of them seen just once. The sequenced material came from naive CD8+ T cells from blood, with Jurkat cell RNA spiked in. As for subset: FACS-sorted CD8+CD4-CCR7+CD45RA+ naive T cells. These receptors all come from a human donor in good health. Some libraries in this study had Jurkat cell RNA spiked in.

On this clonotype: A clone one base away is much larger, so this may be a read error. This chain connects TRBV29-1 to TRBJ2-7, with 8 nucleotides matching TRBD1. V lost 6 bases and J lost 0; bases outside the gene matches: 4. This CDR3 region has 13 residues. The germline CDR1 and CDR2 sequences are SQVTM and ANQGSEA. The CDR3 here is CSVGTGDSYEQYF. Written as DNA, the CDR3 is TGCAGCGTGGGGACAGGCGACTCCTACGAGCAGTACTTC.

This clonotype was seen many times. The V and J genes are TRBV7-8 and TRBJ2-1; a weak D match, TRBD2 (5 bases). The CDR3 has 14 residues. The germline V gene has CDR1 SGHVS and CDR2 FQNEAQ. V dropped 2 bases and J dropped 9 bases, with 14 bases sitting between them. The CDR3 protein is CASSLYWGESEQFF. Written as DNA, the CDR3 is TGTGCCAGCAGCTTATATTGGGGAGAAAGTGAGCAGTTCTTC.

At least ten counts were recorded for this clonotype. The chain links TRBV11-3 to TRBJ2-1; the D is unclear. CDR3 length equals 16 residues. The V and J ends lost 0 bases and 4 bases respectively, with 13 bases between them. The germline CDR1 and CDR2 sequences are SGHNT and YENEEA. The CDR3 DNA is TGTGCCAGCAGCTTAGATCGCGGAGACCGATACAATGAGCAGTTCTTC. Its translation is CASSLDRGDRYNEQFF.

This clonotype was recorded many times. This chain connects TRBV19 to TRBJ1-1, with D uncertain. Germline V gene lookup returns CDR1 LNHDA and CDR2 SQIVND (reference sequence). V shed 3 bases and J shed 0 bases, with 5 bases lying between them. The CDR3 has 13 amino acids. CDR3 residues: CASSISMNTEAFF. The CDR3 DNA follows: TGTGCCAGTAGTATTTCCATGAACACTGAAGCTTTCTTT. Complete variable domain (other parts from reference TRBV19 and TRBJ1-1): DGGITQSPKYLFRKEGQNVTLSCEQNLNHDAMYWYRQDPGQGLRLIYYSQIVNDFQKGDIAEGYSVSREKKESFPLTVTSAQKNPTAFYLCASSISMNTEAFFGQGTRLTVV.

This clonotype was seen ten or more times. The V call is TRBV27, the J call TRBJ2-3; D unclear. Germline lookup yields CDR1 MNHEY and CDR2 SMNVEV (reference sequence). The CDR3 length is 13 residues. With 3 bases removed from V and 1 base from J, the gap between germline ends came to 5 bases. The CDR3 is CASSFVGTDTQYF. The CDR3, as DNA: TGTGCCAGCAGTTTTGTCGGCACAGATACGCAGTATTTT.

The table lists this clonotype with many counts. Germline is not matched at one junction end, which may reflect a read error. This chain's CDR3 is CATSGDITSSYEQYF. The CDR3 DNA reads as TGTGCCACCAGCGGAGACATTACGAGCTCCTACGAGCAGTACTTC. The chain couples TRBV15 to TRBJ2-7; D is unresolved. CDR1 LNHNV and CDR2 YYDKDF come from the germline V gene (reference sequence). The CDR3 spans 15 residues. The complete variable domain, with remaining parts taken from reference TRBV15 and TRBJ2-7, reads DAMVIQNPRYQVTQFGKPVTLSCSQTLNHNVMYWYQQKSSQAPKLLFHYYDKDFNNEADTPDNFQSRRPNTSFCFLDIRSPGLGDTAMYLCATSGDITSSYEQYFGPGTRLTVT.

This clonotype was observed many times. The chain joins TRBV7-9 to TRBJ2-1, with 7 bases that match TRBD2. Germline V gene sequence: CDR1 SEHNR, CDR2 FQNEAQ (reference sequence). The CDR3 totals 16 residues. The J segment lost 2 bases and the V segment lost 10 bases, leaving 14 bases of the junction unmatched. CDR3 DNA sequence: TGTGCCACCAAAGGATCCGGGGGGTGGGCCTACAATGAGCAGTTCTTC. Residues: CATKGSGGWAYNEQFF.

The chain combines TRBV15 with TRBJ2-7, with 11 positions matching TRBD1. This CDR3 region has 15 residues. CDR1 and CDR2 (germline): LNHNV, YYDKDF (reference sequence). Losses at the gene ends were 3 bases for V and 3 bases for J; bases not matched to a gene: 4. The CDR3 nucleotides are TGTGCCACCAGCAGGGACAGGGGGCTAATCTACGAGCAGTACTTC. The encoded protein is CATSRDRGLIYEQYF.

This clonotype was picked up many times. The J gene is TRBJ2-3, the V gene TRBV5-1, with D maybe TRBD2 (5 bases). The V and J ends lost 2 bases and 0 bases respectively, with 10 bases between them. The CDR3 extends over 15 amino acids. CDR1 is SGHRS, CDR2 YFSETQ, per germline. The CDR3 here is CASSLGLLSTDTQYF. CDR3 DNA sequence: TGCGCCAGCAGCTTAGGACTCCTAAGCACAGATACGCAGTATTTT.

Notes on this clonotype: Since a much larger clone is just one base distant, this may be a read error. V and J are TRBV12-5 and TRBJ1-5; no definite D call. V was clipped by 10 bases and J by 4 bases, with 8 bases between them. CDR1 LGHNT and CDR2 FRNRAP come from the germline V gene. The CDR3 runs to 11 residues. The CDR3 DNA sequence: TGTGCTAATGGCAATAATCAGCCCCAGCATTTT. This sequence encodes CANGNNQPQHF.

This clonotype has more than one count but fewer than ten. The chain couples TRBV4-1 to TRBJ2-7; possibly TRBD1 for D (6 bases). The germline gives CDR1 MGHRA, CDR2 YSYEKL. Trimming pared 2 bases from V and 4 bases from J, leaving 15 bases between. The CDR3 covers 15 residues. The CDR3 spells CASSQIFGQSYEQYF. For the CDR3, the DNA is TGCGCCAGCAGCCAAATATTCGGACAGTCATACGAGCAGTACTTC.

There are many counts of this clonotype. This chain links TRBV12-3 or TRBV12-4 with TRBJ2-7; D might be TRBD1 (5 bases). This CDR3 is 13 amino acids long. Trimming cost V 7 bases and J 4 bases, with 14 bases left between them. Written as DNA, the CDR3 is TGTGCCAGCACCCTAGGGGAAAATTACGAGCAGTACTTC. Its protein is CASTLGENYEQYF.

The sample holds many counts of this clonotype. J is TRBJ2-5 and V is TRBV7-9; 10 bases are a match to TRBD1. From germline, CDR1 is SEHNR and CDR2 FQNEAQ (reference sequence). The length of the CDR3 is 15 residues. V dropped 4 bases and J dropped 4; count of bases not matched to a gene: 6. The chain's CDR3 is CASSSTGTGVETQYF. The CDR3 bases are TGTGCCAGCAGCTCAACGGGGACAGGGGTAGAGACCCAGTACTTC. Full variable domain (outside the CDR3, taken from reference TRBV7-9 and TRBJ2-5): DTGVSQNPRHKITKRGQNVTFRCDPISEHNRLYWYRQTLGQGPEFLTYFQNEAQLEKSRLLSDRFSAERPKGSFSTLEIQRTEQGDSAMYLCASSSTGTGVETQYFGPGTRLLVL.

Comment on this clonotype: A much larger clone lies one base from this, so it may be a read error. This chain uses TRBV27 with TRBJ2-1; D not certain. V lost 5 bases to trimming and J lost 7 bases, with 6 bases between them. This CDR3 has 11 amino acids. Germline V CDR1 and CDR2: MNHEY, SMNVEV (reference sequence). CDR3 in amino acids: CASSIPNEQFF. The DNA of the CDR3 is TGTGCCAGCAGTATACCGAATGAGCAGTTCTTC.

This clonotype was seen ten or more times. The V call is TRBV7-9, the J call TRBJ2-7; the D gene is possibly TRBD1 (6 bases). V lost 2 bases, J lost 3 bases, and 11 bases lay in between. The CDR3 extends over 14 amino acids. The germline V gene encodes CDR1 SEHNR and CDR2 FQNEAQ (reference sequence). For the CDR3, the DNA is TGTGCCAGCAGCTTATCGCACAGGGACTACGAGCAGTACTTC. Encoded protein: CASSLSHRDYEQYF.

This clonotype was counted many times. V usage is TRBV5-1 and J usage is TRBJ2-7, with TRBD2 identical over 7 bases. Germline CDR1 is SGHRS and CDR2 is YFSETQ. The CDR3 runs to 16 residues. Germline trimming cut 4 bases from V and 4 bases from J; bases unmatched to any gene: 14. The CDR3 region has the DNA TGCGCCAGCAGCGGGAAGCGGGATACTATTACGTACGAGCAGTACTTC. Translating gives CASSGKRDTITYEQYF.

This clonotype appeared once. The DNA for the CDR3 is TGTGCCAGCAGTTTACTCGACAGCACAGATACGCAGTATTTT. Translation gives CASSLLDSTDTQYF. The V and J genes are TRBV27 and TRBJ2-3; D is unresolved. The germline V gene encodes CDR1 MNHEY and CDR2 SMNVEV (reference sequence). V lost 2 bases and J 0 bases, leaving 6 bases between the germline ends. The CDR3 sequence is 14 residues long.

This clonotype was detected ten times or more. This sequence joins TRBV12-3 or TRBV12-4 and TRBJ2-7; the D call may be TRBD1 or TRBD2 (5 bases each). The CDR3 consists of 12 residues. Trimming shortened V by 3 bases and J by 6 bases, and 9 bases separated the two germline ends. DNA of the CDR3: TGTGCCAGCAGTTTTGGGGGTGCCGAGCAGTACTTC. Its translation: CASSFGGAEQYF.

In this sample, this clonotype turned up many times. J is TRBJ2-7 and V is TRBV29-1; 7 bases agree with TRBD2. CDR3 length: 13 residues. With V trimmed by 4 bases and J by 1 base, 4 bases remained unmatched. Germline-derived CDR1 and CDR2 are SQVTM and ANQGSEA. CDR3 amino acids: CSVVGGISYEQYF. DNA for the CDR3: TGCAGCGTTGTCGGGGGGATTTCCTACGAGCAGTACTTC.